One sample yielded the 2 T cell receptor beta chains listed below, sequenced in a study of tumor-infiltrating lymphocytes in primary liver carcinoma. Starting material of 400 to 600 ng total RNA yielded TCR beta cDNA via a constant-region primer. Each TCR beta library was derived from three nested multiplex PCR rounds that employed slightly modified ARM-PCR. Use of TRBV1-TRBV30 forward primers with a C-beta reverse primer characterized the first two PCR rounds, which lasted 10 cycles each. TCRdb analysed the multiplex PCR reads with MiXCR anew, one entry per CDR3 protein. The repertoire holds about 180,000 distinct CDR3 sequences, 50% to 75% seen once, with 72% in the top ten. Germline DNA was also extracted, while the blood RNA originated from unsorted whole blood. The sequenced sample consisted of peripheral blood. The receptors derive from a man aged 40-49 years with primary liver carcinoma and hepatitis B virus infection.

On this clonotype: Just one base apart from a much larger clone, this may be a read error. The chain joins TRBV5-5 to TRBJ2-2; D perhaps matches TRBD1 (6 bases). This CDR3 contains 15 residues. CDR1 and CDR2 from the germline V gene are SGHKS and YYEKEE (reference sequence). This CDR3 is CASSRDNPNTGELSF. CDR3 DNA sequence: TGTGCCAGCAGTCGGGACAACCCGAACACCGGGGAGCTGTCTTTT.

The table lists this clonotype with a few counts. The V and J genes are TRBV14 and TRBJ2-1; 10 bases are a match to TRBD2. Germline loops: CDR1 SGHDN, CDR2 FVKESK. Unmatched junction bases numbered 5, after V lost 4 bases and J lost 5 bases. The CDR3 runs 15 residues. CDR3 protein: CASSPASGRNNEQFF. The CDR3 DNA is TGTGCCAGCAGCCCAGCTAGCGGGAGAAACAATGAGCAGTTCTTC.